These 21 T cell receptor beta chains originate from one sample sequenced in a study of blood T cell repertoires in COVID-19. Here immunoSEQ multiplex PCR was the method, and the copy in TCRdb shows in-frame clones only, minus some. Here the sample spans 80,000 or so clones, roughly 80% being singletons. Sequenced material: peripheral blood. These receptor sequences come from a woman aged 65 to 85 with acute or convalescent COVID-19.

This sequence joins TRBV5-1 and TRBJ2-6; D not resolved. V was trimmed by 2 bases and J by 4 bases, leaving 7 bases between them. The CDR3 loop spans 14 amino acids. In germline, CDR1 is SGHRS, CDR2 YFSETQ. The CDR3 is CASSFYAGANVLTF. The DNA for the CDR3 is TGCGCCAGCAGCTTCTATGCCGGGGCCAACGTCCTGACTTTC.

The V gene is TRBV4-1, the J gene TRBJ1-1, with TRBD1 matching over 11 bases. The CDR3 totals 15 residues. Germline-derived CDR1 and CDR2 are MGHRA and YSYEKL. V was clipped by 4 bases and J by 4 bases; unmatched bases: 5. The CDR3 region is CASSPSGTGGTEAFF. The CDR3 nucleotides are TGCGCCAGCAGCCCTTCCGGGACAGGGGGCACTGAAGCTTTCTTT.

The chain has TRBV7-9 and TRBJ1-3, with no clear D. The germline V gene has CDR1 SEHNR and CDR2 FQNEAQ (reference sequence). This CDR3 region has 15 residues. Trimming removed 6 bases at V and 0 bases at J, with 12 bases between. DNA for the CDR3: TGTGCCAGCAGTCGGACTCCGACCTCTGGAAACACCATATATTTT. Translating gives CASSRTPTSGNTIYF.

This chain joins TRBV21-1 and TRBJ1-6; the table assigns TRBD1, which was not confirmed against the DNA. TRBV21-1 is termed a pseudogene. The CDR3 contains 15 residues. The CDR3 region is CASSKGQSYNSPLHF. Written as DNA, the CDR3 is TGTGCCAGCAGCAAGGGACAGAGCTATAATTCACCCCTCCACTTT.

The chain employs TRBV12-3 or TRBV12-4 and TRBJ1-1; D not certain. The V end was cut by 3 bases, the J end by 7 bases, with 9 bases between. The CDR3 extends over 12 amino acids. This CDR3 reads CASSFLSFEAFF. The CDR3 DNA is TGTGCCAGCAGTTTTTTGAGTTTTGAAGCTTTCTTT.

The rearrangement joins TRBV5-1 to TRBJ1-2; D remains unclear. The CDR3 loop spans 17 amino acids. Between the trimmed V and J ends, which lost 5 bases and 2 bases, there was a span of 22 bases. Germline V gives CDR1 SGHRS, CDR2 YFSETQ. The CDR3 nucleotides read TGCGCCAGCAGGACGGCAGGTGTATCTGGGTCCAACTATGGCTACACCTTC. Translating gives CASRTAGVSGSNYGYTF.

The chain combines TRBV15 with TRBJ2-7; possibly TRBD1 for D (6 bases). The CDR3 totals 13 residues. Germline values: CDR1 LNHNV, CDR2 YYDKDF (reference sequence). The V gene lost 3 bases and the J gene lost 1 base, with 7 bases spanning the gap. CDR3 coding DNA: TGTGCCACCAGCAGTGGACAGTCCTACGAGCAGTACTTC. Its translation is CATSSGQSYEQYF.

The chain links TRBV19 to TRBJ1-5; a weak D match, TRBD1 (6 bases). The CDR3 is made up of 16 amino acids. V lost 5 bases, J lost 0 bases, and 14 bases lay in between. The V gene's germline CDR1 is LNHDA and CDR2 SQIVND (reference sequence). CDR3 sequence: CASSPRTAYSNQPQHF. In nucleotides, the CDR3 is TGTGCCAGTAGTCCCCGGACAGCTTATAGCAATCAGCCCCAGCATTTT.

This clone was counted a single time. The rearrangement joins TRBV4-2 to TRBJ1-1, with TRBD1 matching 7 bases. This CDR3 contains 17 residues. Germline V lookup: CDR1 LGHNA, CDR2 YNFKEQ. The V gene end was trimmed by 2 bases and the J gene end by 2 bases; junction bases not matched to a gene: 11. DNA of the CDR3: TGTGCCAGCAGCCAAAAATCGACAGGGAGCCCTAACACTGAAGCTTTCTTT. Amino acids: CASSQKSTGSPNTEAFF.

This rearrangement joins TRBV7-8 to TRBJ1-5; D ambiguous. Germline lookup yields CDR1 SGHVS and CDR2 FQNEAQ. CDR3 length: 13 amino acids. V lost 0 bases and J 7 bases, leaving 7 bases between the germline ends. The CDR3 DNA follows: TGTGCCAGCAGCTTAGCGGCGGCGCAGCCCCAGCATTTT. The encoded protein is CASSLAAAQPQHF. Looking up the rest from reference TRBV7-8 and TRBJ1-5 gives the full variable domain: GAGVSQSPRYKVAKRGQDVALRCDPISGHVSLFWYQQALGQGPEFLTYFQNEAQLDKSGLPSDRFFAERPEGSVSTLKIQRTQQEDSAVYLCASSLAAAQPQHFGDGTRLSIL.

The CDR3 bases are TGTGCCAGCAGCCAAGTTCTGGGCAGGGGGTACACTGAAGCTTTCTTT. This translates into CASSQVLGRGYTEAFF. The chain carries TRBV14 and TRBJ1-1; 7 positions agree with TRBD1. CDR3 length: 16 amino acids. Germline V gene lookup returns CDR1 SGHDN and CDR2 FVKESK. V dropped 1 base and J dropped 3; count of bases not matched to a gene: 8. Full variable domain (rest looked up from reference TRBV14 and TRBJ1-1): EAGVTQFPSHSVIEKGQTVTLRCDPISGHDNLYWYRRVMGKEIKFLLHFVKESKQDESGMPNNRFLAERTGGTYSTLKVQPAELEDSGVYFCASSQVLGRGYTEAFFGQGTRLTVV.

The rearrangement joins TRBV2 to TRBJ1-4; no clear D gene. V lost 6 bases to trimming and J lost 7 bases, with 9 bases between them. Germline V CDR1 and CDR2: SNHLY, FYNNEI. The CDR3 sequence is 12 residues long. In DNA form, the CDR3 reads TGTGCCAGCAGCCCCCTAAGTGAAAAACTGTTTTTT. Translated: CASSPLSEKLFF.

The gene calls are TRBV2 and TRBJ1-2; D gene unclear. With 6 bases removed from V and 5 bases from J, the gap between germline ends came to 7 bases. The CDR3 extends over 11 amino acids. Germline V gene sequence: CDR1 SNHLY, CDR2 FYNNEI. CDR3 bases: TGTGCCAGCAGGAGCCCTTATGGCTACACCTTC. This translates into CASRSPYGYTF.

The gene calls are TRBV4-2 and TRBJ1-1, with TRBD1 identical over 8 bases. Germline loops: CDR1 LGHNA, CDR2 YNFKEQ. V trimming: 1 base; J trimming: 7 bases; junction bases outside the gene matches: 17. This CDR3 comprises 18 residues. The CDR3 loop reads CASSQVSFEGPGGVEAFF. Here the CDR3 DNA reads TGTGCCAGCAGCCAAGTGAGTTTCGAAGGGCCAGGGGGCGTTGAAGCTTTCTTT.

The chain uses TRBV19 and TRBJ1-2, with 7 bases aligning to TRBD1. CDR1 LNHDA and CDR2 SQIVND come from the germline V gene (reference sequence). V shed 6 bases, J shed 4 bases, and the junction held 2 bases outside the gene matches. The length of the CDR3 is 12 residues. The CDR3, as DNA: TGTGCCAGTAGACGGGACAGCTATGGCTACACCTTC. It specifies CASRRDSYGYTF.

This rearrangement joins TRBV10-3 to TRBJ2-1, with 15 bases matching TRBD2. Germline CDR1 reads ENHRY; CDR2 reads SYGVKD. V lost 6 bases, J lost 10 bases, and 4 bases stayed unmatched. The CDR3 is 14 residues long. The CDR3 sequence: CAIRGTSGGSEQFF. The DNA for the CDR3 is TGTGCCATCAGAGGGACTAGCGGGGGGTCAGAGCAGTTCTTC.

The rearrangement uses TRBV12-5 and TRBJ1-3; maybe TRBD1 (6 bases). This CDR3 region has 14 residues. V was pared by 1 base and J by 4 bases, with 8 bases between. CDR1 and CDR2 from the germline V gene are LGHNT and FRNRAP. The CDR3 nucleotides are TGTGCTAGTGGTTTGGGTCAGGGGGGAAACACCATATATTTT. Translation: CASGLGQGGNTIYF.

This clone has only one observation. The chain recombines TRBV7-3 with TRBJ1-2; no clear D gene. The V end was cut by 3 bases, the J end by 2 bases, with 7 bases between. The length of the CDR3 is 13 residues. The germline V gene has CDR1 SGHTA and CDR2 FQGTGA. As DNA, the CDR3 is TGTGCCAGCAGCTTCGGGAGAAACTATGGCTACACCTTC. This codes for CASSFGRNYGYTF.

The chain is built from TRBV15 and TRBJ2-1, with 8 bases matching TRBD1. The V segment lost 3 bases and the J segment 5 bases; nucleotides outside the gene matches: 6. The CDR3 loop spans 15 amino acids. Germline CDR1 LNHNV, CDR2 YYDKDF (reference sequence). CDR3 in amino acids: CATSSSRTGNNEQFF. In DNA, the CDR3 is TGTGCCACCAGCAGCTCCCGGACAGGGAACAATGAGCAGTTCTTC. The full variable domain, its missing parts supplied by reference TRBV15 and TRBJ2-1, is DAMVIQNPRYQVTQFGKPVTLSCSQTLNHNVMYWYQQKSSQAPKLLFHYYDKDFNNEADTPDNFQSRRPNTSFCFLDIRSPGLGDTAMYLCATSSSRTGNNEQFFGPGTRLTVL.

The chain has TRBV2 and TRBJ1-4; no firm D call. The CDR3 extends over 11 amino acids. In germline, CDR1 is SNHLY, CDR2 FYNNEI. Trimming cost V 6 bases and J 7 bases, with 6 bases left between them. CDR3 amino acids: CASRLSEKLFF. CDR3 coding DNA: TGTGCCAGCAGACTGAGTGAAAAACTGTTTTTT. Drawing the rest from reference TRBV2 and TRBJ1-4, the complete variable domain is EPEVTQTPSHQVTQMGQEVILRCVPISNHLYFYWYRQILGQKVEFLVSFYNNEISEKSEIFDDQFSVERPDGSNFTLKIRSTKLEDSAMYFCASRLSEKLFFGSGTQLSVL.

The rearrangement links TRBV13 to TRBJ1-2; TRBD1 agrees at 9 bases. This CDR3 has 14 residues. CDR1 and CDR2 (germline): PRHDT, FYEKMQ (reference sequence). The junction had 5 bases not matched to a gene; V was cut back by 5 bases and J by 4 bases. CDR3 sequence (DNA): TGTGCCAGCAGCCCGACAGGGGGTTCCTATGGCTACACCTTC. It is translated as CASSPTGGSYGYTF.